This T cell receptor beta chain was profiled in a study of shared clonotypes between healthy human individuals. Produced via immunoSEQ multiplex PCR; TCRdb's table is partial and in-frame only. Among about 1.5 million clones, around 97% were seen once, and the ten largest hold about 1%. Nashville, Tennessee was home to all donors, who were Caucasian adults. Division of CD4+ cells produced a CD45RA+ naive subset and a CD45RA-negative memory subset. A word on this clone: Its antigen is currently unknown.

Study outcomes and limitations: Clonotype sharing across several donors was observed for approximately 5% of naive CD4 clonotypes.

Per the germline V gene, CDR1 is SGHTA and CDR2 is FQGTGA. The CDR3 loop spans 15 amino acids. Trimming left V 5 bases short and J 5 bases short, with 15 bases between. The source of this sequence is a man aged 25 to 40 in good health. The genes are TRBV7-3 and TRBJ2-2; D not resolved. The source material was naive CD4+ T cells sorted from blood. Subset reported: CD45RA+ positively selected. The CDR3 nucleotides read TGTGCCAGCAGCCCCAACCTTGGGCTGACCGGGGAGCTGTTTTTT. Its protein is CASSPNLGLTGELFF. The full variable domain, in which reference TRBV7-3 and TRBJ2-2 provide the parts outside the CDR3, is GAGVSQTPSNKVTEKGKYVELRCDPISGHTALYWYRQSLGQGPEFLIYFQGTGAADDSGLPNDRFFAVRPEGSVSTLKIQRTERGDSAVYLCASSPNLGLTGELFFGEGSRLTVL.